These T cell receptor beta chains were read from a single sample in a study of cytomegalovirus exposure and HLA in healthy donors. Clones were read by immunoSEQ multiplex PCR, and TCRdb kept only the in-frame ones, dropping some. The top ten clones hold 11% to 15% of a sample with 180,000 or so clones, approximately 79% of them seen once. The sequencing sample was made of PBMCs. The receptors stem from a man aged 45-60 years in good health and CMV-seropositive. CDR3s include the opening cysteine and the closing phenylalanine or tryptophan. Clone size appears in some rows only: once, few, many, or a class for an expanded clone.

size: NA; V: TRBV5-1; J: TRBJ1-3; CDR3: CASSRDNASGNTIYF
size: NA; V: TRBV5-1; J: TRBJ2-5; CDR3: CASSPSGQGALGYQETQYF
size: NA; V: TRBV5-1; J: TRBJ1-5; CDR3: CASSLFAGGNQPQHF
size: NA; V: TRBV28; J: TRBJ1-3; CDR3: CASIRDTIYF
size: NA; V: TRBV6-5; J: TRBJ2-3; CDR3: CASRETGHTQYF
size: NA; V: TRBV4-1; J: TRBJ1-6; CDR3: CASSQGQQSPLHF
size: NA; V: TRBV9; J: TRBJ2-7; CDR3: CASSVGGVSYEQYF
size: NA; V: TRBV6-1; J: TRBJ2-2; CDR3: CASSEFGEWAGELFF
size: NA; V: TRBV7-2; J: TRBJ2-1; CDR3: CASSDQGNEQFF
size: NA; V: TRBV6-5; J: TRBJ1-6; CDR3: CASSYSGQRNSPLHF
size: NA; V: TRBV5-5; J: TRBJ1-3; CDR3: CASSLSSGRSGNTIYF
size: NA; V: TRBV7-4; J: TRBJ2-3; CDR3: CASSQEPGGGGTDTQYF
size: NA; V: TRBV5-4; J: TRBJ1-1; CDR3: CASSFNQGPTEAFF
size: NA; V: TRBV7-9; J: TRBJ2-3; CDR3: CASSSSGGAWNF
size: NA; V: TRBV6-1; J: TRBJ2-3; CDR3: CASSGGSLAGARGDTQYF
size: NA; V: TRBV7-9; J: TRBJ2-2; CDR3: CASSSRQRNTGELFF
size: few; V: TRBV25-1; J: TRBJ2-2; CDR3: CASSESRRGANTGELFF
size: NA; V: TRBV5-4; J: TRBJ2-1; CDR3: CASSLPGHGGLSSYNEQFF